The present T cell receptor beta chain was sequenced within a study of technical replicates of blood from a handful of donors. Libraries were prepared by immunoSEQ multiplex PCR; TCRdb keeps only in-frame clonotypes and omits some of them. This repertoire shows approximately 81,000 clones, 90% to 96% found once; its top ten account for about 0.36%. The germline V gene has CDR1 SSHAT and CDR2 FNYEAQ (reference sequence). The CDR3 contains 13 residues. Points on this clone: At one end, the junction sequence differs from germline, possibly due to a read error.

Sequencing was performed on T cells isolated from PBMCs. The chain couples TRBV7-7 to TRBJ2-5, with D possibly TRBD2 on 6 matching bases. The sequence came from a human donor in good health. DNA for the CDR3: TGTGCTAGCAGCCCCGCGGGGTCGGAGACCCAGTACTTC. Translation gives CASSPAGSETQYF.